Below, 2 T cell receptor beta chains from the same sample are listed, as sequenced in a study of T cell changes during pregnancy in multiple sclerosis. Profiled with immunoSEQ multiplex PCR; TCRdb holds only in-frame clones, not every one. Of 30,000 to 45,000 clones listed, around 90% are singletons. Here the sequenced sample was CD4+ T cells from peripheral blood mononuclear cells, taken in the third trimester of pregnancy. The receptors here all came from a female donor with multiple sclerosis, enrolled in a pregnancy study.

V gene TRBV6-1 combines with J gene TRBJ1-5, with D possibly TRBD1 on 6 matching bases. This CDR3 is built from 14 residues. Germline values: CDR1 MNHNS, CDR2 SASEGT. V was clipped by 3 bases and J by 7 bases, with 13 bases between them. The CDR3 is CASSEAGGLQPQHF. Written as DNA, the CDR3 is TGTGCCAGCAGTGAGGCGGGGGGCCTACAGCCCCAGCATTTT.

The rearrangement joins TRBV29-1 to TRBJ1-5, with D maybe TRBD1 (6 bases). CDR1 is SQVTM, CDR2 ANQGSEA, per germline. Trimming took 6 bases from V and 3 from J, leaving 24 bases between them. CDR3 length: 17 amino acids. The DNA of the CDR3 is TGCAGCGTCCTCCACGGGTCCTACAGGGCACCCAATCAGCCCCAGCATTTT. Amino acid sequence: CSVLHGSYRAPNQPQHF.